This T cell receptor (beta chain) emerged from a study of T cells in localized non-small cell lung cancer. Data came from immunoSEQ multiplex PCR; TCRdb stores just in-frame clones and leaves some out. The table lists 40,000 to 65,000 clones, 65% to 85% of them singletons. Findings of the study overall: Out of the top 100 tumor clones, a median approximately 57 were seen in adjacent lung. Maximal T cell clonality occurred in uninvolved adjacent lung, with tumor ranking below it. Longer overall survival was linked to higher blood T cell density. Only one tumor region was sequenced, so heterogeneity remains possible.

Concerning this clone itself: Its antigen is as yet unknown.

This specimen was peripheral blood mononuclear cells, taken before any cancer treatment. The receptor was derived from a man between 35 and 75 years old with stage III lung adenocarcinoma.

CDR3 amino acids: CASSPMQGVVMNTEAFF. The DNA for the CDR3 is TGTGCCAGCAGCCCGATGCAGGGGGTGGTCATGAACACTGAAGCTTTCTTT. The chain recombines TRBV7-9 with TRBJ1-1; 7 bases agree with TRBD1. Germline V gene lookup returns CDR1 SEHNR and CDR2 FQNEAQ (reference sequence). V shed 5 bases and J 0 bases; nucleotides not matched to a gene: 12. This CDR3 region has 17 residues.